This T cell receptor beta chain derives from a study of identical twins. Study-wide points: Fewer insertions were carried by abundant cord blood beta clonotypes, but none was seen in memory repertoires.

The germline V gene encodes CDR1 SGHTA and CDR2 FQGNSA. This CDR3 has 11 amino acids. Trimming took off 8 bases at V and 5 bases at J, with 8 bases between the two ends. TCRdb reprocessed the 5' RACE reads with MiXCR, giving one entry per CDR3 protein. The table shows 510,000 or so distinct CDR3 sequences, with roughly 15% occurring only once. This clonotype appeared many times. The antigen remains unidentified. The data also belong to a second study, concerning yellow fever vaccine responses in identical twins.

The sequence came from a woman younger than 35 in good health. This sequence joins TRBV7-2 and TRBJ2-3; TRBD1 might be the D (5 bases). Sequences were obtained from CD4+ T cells sorted from blood. For the CDR3, the DNA is TGTGCCAGCGGACACGGAGATACGCAGTATTTT. Its translation is CASGHGDTQYF.